This T cell receptor beta chain originates from a study of T cells after somatic rescue of genetic block. This CDR3 has 15 residues. Trimming stripped 6 bases from V and 0 bases from J, with 13 bases between. The germline CDR1 and CDR2 sequences are ENHRY and SYGVKD. Clones were read by immunoSEQ multiplex PCR, and TCRdb kept only the in-frame ones, dropping some. The top ten hold around 21% of the sample, which has some 13,000 clones, 65% to 85% seen once. The TCR comes from a boy between 10 and 17 years old. V gene TRBV10-3 combines with J gene TRBJ2-3, with D possibly TRBD2 on 6 matching bases. The sequenced material came from peripheral blood mononuclear cells (PBMCs). CDR3 protein: CAISLLGRSTDTQYF. The CDR3 DNA sequence: TGTGCCATCAGCCTACTAGGGAGGAGCACAGATACGCAGTATTTT.